Listed here are 28 T cell receptor beta chains from one sample, sequenced in a study of regulatory T cells (dated 2018 in TCRdb). Summary of the overall study and its limitations: Hydrophobic residues at CDR3 positions 6 and 7 were enriched in conventional CD4+ T cells from CD3G-deficient patients, which suggests more self-reactive specificities.

The library was prepared using the immunoSEQ multiplex PCR assay. The multiplex PCR relied on 52 forward TRBV primers and 13 reverse TRBJ primers, and amplification bias was corrected through assay-based and computational methods. TCRdb stores this immuneACCESS table with in-frame sequences only. Part of the clones is absent; in the studies checked, under half of the shortfall reflects unresolved V genes, and no reason is known for the rest. In this sample the table shows over 20,000 clones, around nine tenths of which occur a single time. Of the sample, 1.3% falls within the top ten clones. The antigens of these receptors remain unknown. Material: conventional CD4+ T cells sorted from blood. The receptor source for this set is a child aged 5 to 17 with CD3G deficiency.

The J gene is TRBJ2-7, the V gene TRBV7-8, with D uncertain. Trimming pared 1 base from V and 7 bases from J, leaving 11 bases between. The CDR3 consists of 13 residues. Looked up from germline, CDR1 is SGHVS and CDR2 is FQNEAQ. The CDR3 bases are TGTGCCAGCAGCTTAGGCAACCGGAGAGAGCAGTACTTC. This translates into CASSLGNRREQYF.

V and J are TRBV19 and TRBJ1-1; tentatively, D is TRBD1 (5 bases). Germline CDR1 and CDR2: LNHDA and SQIVND (reference sequence). The ends were cut back, 6 bases at V and 7 bases at J, with 18 bases in the middle. CDR3 length: 14 residues. CDR3 sequence: CASSHNGGRSEAFF. The CDR3 nucleotides are TGTGCCAGTAGCCATAATGGGGGACGCAGTGAAGCTTTCTTT.

The chain uses TRBV28 and TRBJ2-3; 9 bases match TRBD2. The CDR3 consists of 17 residues. V trimming: 6 bases; J trimming: 5 bases; junction bases outside the gene matches: 15. Germline CDR1 is MDHEN and CDR2 is SYDVKM. The CDR3, as DNA: TGTGCCAGCAGCTCTCAGAAGAGAGCGGGAGGTGGAGATACGCAGTATTTT. Protein product: CASSSQKRAGGGDTQYF.

The chain couples TRBV19 to TRBJ2-3, with D perhaps TRBD1 (5 bases). Germline lookup yields CDR1 LNHDA and CDR2 SQIVND (reference sequence). The CDR3 spans 13 residues. The germline V and J ends were trimmed by 3 bases and 1 base, with 5 bases remaining between them. CDR3 DNA sequence: TGTGCCAGTAGTATGGGGCGCACAGATACGCAGTATTTT. Residues: CASSMGRTDTQYF.

This chain connects TRBV28 to TRBJ2-5; 8 bases agree with TRBD2. CDR1 is MDHEN and CDR2 is SYDVKM in the germline V gene. With 1 base clipped from V and 3 bases from J, the junction kept 4 bases outside the gene matches. The CDR3 has 15 residues. CDR3 residues: CASSLLTSEKETQYF. In nucleotides, the CDR3 is TGTGCCAGCAGTTTATTGACTAGCGAGAAAGAGACCCAGTACTTC.

The V and J genes are TRBV6-1 and TRBJ1-2, with 9 positions matching TRBD1. This CDR3 spans 12 amino acids. Germline trimming cut 10 bases from V and 8 bases from J; bases unmatched to any gene: 8. CDR1 MNHNS and CDR2 SASEGT come from the germline V gene. CDR3 protein: CATGTGKWGYTF. As DNA, the CDR3 is TGTGCCACCGGGACAGGGAAGTGGGGCTACACCTTC.

This chain links TRBV18 with TRBJ1-2, with TRBD1 identical over 10 bases. The CDR3 totals 15 residues. CDR1 KGHSH and CDR2 LQKENI come from the germline V gene. The ends lost 6 bases at V and 6 bases at J; junction bases unmatched: 10. The CDR3 reads CASSFTGTGDDGYTF. The DNA of the CDR3 is TGTGCCAGCTCTTTCACCGGGACAGGGGATGATGGCTACACCTTC.

This clone has a handful of counts. The chain carries TRBV28 and TRBJ2-2, with 11 bases identical to TRBD1. With V trimmed by 6 bases and J by 3 bases, 3 bases remained unmatched. This CDR3 is built from 15 residues. CDR1 is MDHEN and CDR2 is SYDVKM in the germline V gene. The CDR3 coding sequence is TGTGCCAGCAGCGGGACAGGGGGGCACACCGGGGAGCTGTTTTTT. Protein product: CASSGTGGHTGELFF.

Remarks on this clone: One end of the junction varies from germline; a read error may be responsible. This sample also contains other DNA sequences that code for the same CDR3. The V call is TRBV5-1, the J call TRBJ2-7; a possible D gene is TRBD2 (5 bases). Germline CDR1 is SGHRS and CDR2 is YFSETQ. The CDR3 consists of 15 residues. The CDR3 sequence: CASSLGGSSGYEQYF. The CDR3 coding sequence is TGCGCCAGCAGCTTGGGAGGTAGTTCGGGATACGAGCAGTATTTC.

The chain is built from TRBV6-1 and TRBJ2-7; 8 bases are shared with TRBD1. J lost 2 bases, V lost 6 bases, and 6 bases had no gene match. Germline V gene sequence: CDR1 MNHNS, CDR2 SASEGT. The CDR3 runs to 14 residues. The CDR3 is CASRTWTGPYEQYF. The CDR3 DNA is TGTGCCAGCAGGACTTGGACAGGGCCCTACGAGCAGTACTTC.

The gene calls are TRBV28 and TRBJ2-1; 8 bases fit TRBD1. Germline V gives CDR1 MDHEN, CDR2 SYDVKM. V gave up 3 bases and J gave up 8 bases; unmatched junction bases: 9. The CDR3 has 15 residues. CDR3 sequence reads: CASSFRRGRGDEQFF. The CDR3 DNA reads as TGTGCCAGCAGTTTCCGCAGGGGGCGTGGGGATGAGCAGTTCTTC.

This chain uses TRBV6-1 with TRBJ1-2; maybe TRBD1 (6 bases). The CDR3 is made up of 13 amino acids. CDR1 MNHNS and CDR2 SASEGT come from the germline V gene. V was cut by 6 bases and J by 2 bases, with 10 bases left in between. The CDR3 sequence is CASRDSVNYGYTF. The CDR3 nucleotides read TGTGCCAGCAGGGACAGCGTGAACTATGGCTACACCTTC.

The chain recombines TRBV7-9 with TRBJ2-2, with D tentatively TRBD1 or TRBD2 (5 bases each). Deletions cut 4 bases from V and 4 bases from J, with 7 bases between. This CDR3 region has 13 residues. Germline assignment: CDR1 SEHNR and CDR2 FQNEAQ (reference sequence). For the CDR3, the DNA is TGTGCCAGCAGCTCGAGGGGCACCGGGGAGCTGTTTTTT. This sequence encodes CASSSRGTGELFF.

V is TRBV7-9 and J is TRBJ2-5, with TRBD2 as a possible D gene (5 bases). Trimming stripped 3 bases from V and 5 bases from J, with 16 bases between. The CDR3 totals 15 residues. The germline V gene encodes CDR1 SEHNR and CDR2 FQNEAQ (reference sequence). The CDR3 bases are TGTGCCAGCAGCTTGTATCGTCCGGGCGGGGAGACCCAGTACTTC. Protein product: CASSLYRPGGETQYF.

The genes are TRBV18 and TRBJ2-1, with a possible D match to TRBD2 (6 bases). The V end lost 3 bases, the J end lost 1 base, and 13 bases lay between the germline ends. The CDR3 sequence is 16 residues long. Germline V gives CDR1 KGHSH, CDR2 LQKENI. The CDR3 is CASSPHTGVSYNEQFF. The CDR3 coding sequence is TGTGCCAGCTCACCCCACACGGGAGTATCCTACAATGAGCAGTTCTTC.

The chain links TRBV10-3 to TRBJ2-2, with 7 bases identical to TRBD2. Germline V gene lookup returns CDR1 ENHRY and CDR2 SYGVKD. V shed 2 bases and J 2 bases; nucleotides not matched to a gene: 5. The CDR3 consists of 16 residues. CDR3 bases: TGTGCCATCAGTGAGAGGCTAGCGGAAAACACCGGGGAGCTGTTTTTT. It encodes CAISERLAENTGELFF.

The chain joins TRBV28 to TRBJ2-1; possibly TRBD2 for D (7 bases). Germline assignment: CDR1 MDHEN and CDR2 SYDVKM. V was clipped by 5 bases and J by 6 bases, with 14 bases between them. The CDR3 extends over 14 amino acids. This CDR3 reads CASSRTAGFNEQFF. The CDR3 region has the DNA TGTGCCAGCAGTCGGACAGCGGGGTTCAATGAGCAGTTCTTC.

The chain joins TRBV28 to TRBJ2-1; 14 bases are a match to TRBD2. The CDR3 runs 15 residues. V lost 6 bases and J lost 10; bases outside the gene matches: 8. Germline CDR1 MDHEN, CDR2 SYDVKM. The CDR3 reads CASSPRLAGGREQFF. The CDR3 DNA follows: TGTGCCAGCAGCCCTAGACTAGCGGGAGGGCGGGAGCAGTTCTTC.

Only one count was recorded for this clone. The chain carries TRBV20-1 and TRBJ1-2; D gene uncertain. Trimming removed 7 bases from V and 8 bases from J, with 8 bases in between. CDR3 length: 9 residues. Germline CDR1 is DFQATT and CDR2 is SNEGSKA (reference sequence). CDR3: CSDQAGYTF. CDR3 DNA: TGCAGTGACCAGGCCGGCTACACCTTC.

V usage is TRBV7-8 and J usage is TRBJ2-7, with a possible D match to TRBD2 (5 bases). The CDR3 has 14 residues. Germline V lookup: CDR1 SGHVS, CDR2 FQNEAQ. V gave up 5 bases and J gave up 7 bases, with 18 bases separating them. CDR3 coding DNA: TGTGCCAGCAGCCCAGATCGGGGTTTTGGAGAGCAGTACTTC. Protein product: CASSPDRGFGEQYF. Complete variable domain (other parts from reference TRBV7-8 and TRBJ2-7): GAGVSQSPRYKVAKRGQDVALRCDPISGHVSLFWYQQALGQGPEFLTYFQNEAQLDKSGLPSDRFFAERPEGSVSTLKIQRTQQEDSAVYLCASSPDRGFGEQYFGPGTRLTVT.

V gene TRBV7-9 combines with J gene TRBJ2-7, with unresolved D. Germline V gene data show CDR1 as SEHNR and CDR2 as FQNEAQ (reference sequence). V gave up 1 base and J gave up 3 bases, with 7 bases separating them. There are 13 residues in the CDR3. CDR3 nucleotides: TGTGCCAGCAGCTTAGAGGCCGACTACGAGCAGTACTTC. Translated: CASSLEADYEQYF.

A single count supports this clone. The chain links TRBV27 to TRBJ2-1; D is uncertain. The CDR3 length is 16 residues. V was pared by 2 bases and J by 0 bases, with 11 bases between. Germline loops: CDR1 MNHEY, CDR2 SMNVEV (reference sequence). The CDR3 bases are TGTGCCAGCAGTTTAAGCCCTATCAGCTCCTACAATGAGCAGTTCTTC. This sequence encodes CASSLSPISSYNEQFF.

The V gene is TRBV6-1, the J gene TRBJ1-2; weak D call: TRBD1 (6 bases). This CDR3 contains 13 residues. Germline V gene data show CDR1 as MNHNS and CDR2 as SASEGT. Between the trimmed V and J ends, which lost 5 bases and 4 bases, there was a span of 11 bases. Written as DNA, the CDR3 is TGTGCCAGCAGTCTACAGGGAGGCTATGGCTACACCTTC. As protein: CASSLQGGYGYTF.

V gene TRBV10-2 combines with J gene TRBJ2-2; D is unresolved. The CDR3 has 14 residues. Germline V gene sequence: CDR1 WSHSY, CDR2 SAAADI. V was trimmed by 5 bases and J by 6 bases, leaving 13 bases between them. This chain's CDR3 is CASSPRLKSGELFF. CDR3 DNA: TGCGCCAGCAGTCCGCGGTTAAAGTCCGGGGAGCTGTTTTTT.

This chain uses TRBV10-3 with TRBJ2-5, with 10 bases fitting TRBD2. TRBJ2-7 matches the DNA end more closely, so the J call is doubtful. The CDR3 contains 16 residues. Germline-derived CDR1 and CDR2 are ENHRY and SYGVKD. The CDR3 nucleotides are TGTGCCATCAGTGAGGTGGGGACTAGCGCAACCTACGAGCAGTACTTC. Translating it yields CAISEVGTSATYEQYF.

This clone was seen a handful of times. J is TRBJ1-5 and V is TRBV28; D ambiguous. This CDR3 is 12 amino acids long. Between the trimmed V and J ends, which lost 5 bases and 7 bases, there was a span of 9 bases. CDR1 is MDHEN, CDR2 SYDVKM, per germline. CDR3 DNA sequence: TGTGCCAGCAGTACCCGGCACCAGCCCCAGCATTTT. This sequence encodes CASSTRHQPQHF. The entire variable domain, with the rest obtained from reference TRBV28 and TRBJ1-5, is as follows: DVKVTQSSRYLVKRTGEKVFLECVQDMDHENMFWYRQDPGLGLRLIYFSYDVKMKEKGDIPEGYSVSREKKERFSLILESASTNQTSMYLCASSTRHQPQHFGDGTRLSIL.

V gene TRBV5-1 combines with J gene TRBJ2-7; the match to TRBD1 covers 7 bases. Germline CDR1 SGHRS, CDR2 YFSETQ. The CDR3 runs 12 residues. The trim removed 4 bases at V and 6 bases at J, leaving 4 bases unmatched. DNA for the CDR3: TGCGCCAGCAGCGGGGACAGCACCGAGCAGTACTTC. Its protein is CASSGDSTEQYF.

V usage is TRBV6-1 and J usage is TRBJ2-7; 9 nucleotides align to TRBD2. Trimming at V came to 11 bases and at J to 3 bases, leaving 8 bases not matched to a gene. CDR1 and CDR2 from the germline V gene are MNHNS and SASEGT. CDR3 length equals 13 residues. CDR3 DNA: TGTGCCGCCCGACGTAGCGGGGGCTACGAGCAGTACTTC. Translated: CAARRSGGYEQYF.